Following are 32 T cell receptor beta chains from one sample sequenced in a study of regulatory T cells in long-lasting Graves disease. For TCR beta, libraries came from iRepertoire HTBI primers and Arm-PCR of CDR3 regions. In TCRdb, the multiplex PCR reads were re-called with MiXCR into one record per CDR3 protein. The table shows roughly 400,000 distinct CDR3 sequences, with roughly a fifth occurring only once. Time point specified: persistent/refractory GD, antithyroid drugs over 5 years with positive TRAb. PBMCs were the source of the RNA used for TCR sequencing. Sample: peripheral blood mononuclear cells (PBMCs), taken when the disease was refractory, from a patient treated with antithyroid drugs. These receptors were obtained from a female donor with Graves disease.

In this sample, this clonotype turned up many times. This chain links TRBV28 with TRBJ2-2; 9 nucleotides line up with TRBD1. The CDR3 contains 17 residues. V shed 5 bases, J shed 5 bases, and the junction held 12 bases outside the gene matches. Germline CDR1 reads MDHEN; CDR2 reads SYDVKM. Here the CDR3 DNA reads TGTGCCAGCAGTCGACACCCCGGGACAGGGCGGACCGGGGAGCTGTTTTTT. This sequence encodes CASSRHPGTGRTGELFF.

There are many counts of this clonotype. The V call is TRBV28, the J call TRBJ2-7; D possibly corresponds to TRBD2 (6 bases). CDR1 and CDR2 (germline): MDHEN, SYDVKM. This CDR3 is built from 14 residues. V lost 4 bases, J lost 5 bases, and 15 bases lay in between. Written as DNA, the CDR3 is TGTGCCAGCAGTTACCGGGACTTGGTGGACGAGCAGTACTTC. Its translation is CASSYRDLVDEQYF.

This clonotype was counted at least ten times. The CDR3 is CASSLGQENIQYF. The CDR3 coding sequence is TGTGCCAGCAGTTTGGGACAGGAAAACATTCAGTACTTC. The chain has TRBV28 and TRBJ2-4, with TRBD1 identical over 8 bases. From germline, CDR1 is MDHEN and CDR2 SYDVKM. CDR3 length equals 13 residues. V dropped 3 bases and J dropped 5; count of bases not matched to a gene: 0.

A few counts support this clonotype. This rearrangement joins TRBV27 to TRBJ2-1; D could derive from TRBD1 or TRBD2 (6 bases each). The CDR3 contains 15 residues. From germline, CDR1 is MNHEY and CDR2 SMNVEV (reference sequence). V lost 0 bases, J lost 3 bases, and 9 bases lay in between. This CDR3 reads CASSLSGGFYNEQFF. The DNA of the CDR3 is TGTGCCAGCAGTTTATCCGGGGGCTTCTACAATGAGCAGTTCTTC.

V and J are TRBV6-2 or TRBV6-3 and TRBJ2-1, with 9 bases fitting TRBD2. V gave up 4 bases and J gave up 0 bases; unmatched junction bases: 10. There are 18 residues in the CDR3. CDR1 MNHEY and CDR2 SVGEGT come from the germline V gene. The CDR3 region is CASSFETGTSNSYNEQFF. CDR3 DNA sequence: TGTGCCAGCAGTTTCGAAACGGGGACTAGCAACTCCTACAATGAGCAGTTCTTC.

The chain has TRBV3-1 and TRBJ2-1, with D unclear. The CDR3 consists of 13 residues. The V gene lost 1 base and the J gene lost 6 bases, with 7 bases spanning the gap. CDR1 LGHDT and CDR2 YNNKEL come from the germline V gene (reference sequence). The CDR3 bases are TGTGCCAGCAGCCAAGGCCTTTCCAATGAGCAGTTCTTC. Residues: CASSQGLSNEQFF.

This clonotype was recorded many times. The chain uses TRBV6-5 and TRBJ1-1; the D gene is possibly TRBD1 (6 bases). Germline V gene lookup returns CDR1 MNHEY and CDR2 SVGAGI. The germline V and J ends were trimmed by 0 bases and 1 base, with 12 bases remaining between them. This CDR3 region has 16 residues. CDR3: CASSYSRQAPNTEAFF. DNA for the CDR3: TGTGCCAGCAGTTACTCGAGACAGGCTCCGAACACTGAAGCTTTCTTT.

Regarding this clonotype: One junction end does not reproduce the germline sequence, and a read error may be involved. This chain links TRBV10-3 with TRBJ2-6; D might be TRBD1 or TRBD2, each matching 6 bases. Germline lookup yields CDR1 ENHRY and CDR2 SYGVKD. The CDR3 contains 16 residues. CDR3 sequence: CAISRGLGLGASVLTF. DNA for the CDR3: TGTGCCATCAGTCGGGGGCTCGGGCTTGGGGCCAGCGTCCTGACTTTC.

V usage is TRBV10-1 and J usage is TRBJ2-4; D ambiguous. The V gene lost 0 bases and the J gene lost 0 bases, with 3 bases spanning the gap. The germline CDR1 and CDR2 sequences are WNHNN and SYGVQD (reference sequence). The CDR3 sequence is 14 residues long. The CDR3 is CASSESLAKNIQYF. The DNA for the CDR3 is TGCGCCAGCAGTGAGTCGCTAGCCAAAAACATTCAGTACTTC.

This clonotype showed up just a few times. The CDR3 protein is CSVEDRSRSGYTF. In DNA form, the CDR3 reads TGCAGCGTTGAAGATAGGTCACGATCAGGCTACACCTTC. The chain links TRBV29-1 to TRBJ1-2, with D uncertain. Trimming shortened V by 0 bases and J by 8 bases, and 13 bases separated the two germline ends. CDR1 and CDR2 (germline): SQVTM, ANQGSEA. The CDR3 spans 13 residues.

This clonotype appeared many times. The chain uses TRBV27 and TRBJ2-7; D unresolved. Trimming cost V 6 bases and J 2 bases, with 8 bases left between them. The CDR3 spans 12 residues. CDR1 is MNHEY, CDR2 SMNVEV, per germline (reference sequence). The CDR3 is CASRQHPYEQYF. For the CDR3, the DNA is TGTGCCAGCAGACAACACCCCTACGAGCAGTACTTC.

The chain recombines TRBV5-1 with TRBJ2-3, with D perhaps given as TRBD1 or TRBD2 (7 bases each). CDR3 length: 16 residues. CDR1 is SGHRS and CDR2 is YFSETQ in the germline V gene. The V end was cut by 4 bases, the J end by 5 bases, with 20 bases between. The DNA of the CDR3 is TGCGCCAGCAGCACGACAGGGACGGGGGGCGAAGATACGCAGTATTTT. Amino acids: CASSTTGTGGEDTQYF.

CDR3 sequence: CAIAGVMGYEQYF. Here the CDR3 DNA reads TGTGCCATCGCTGGGGTCATGGGTTACGAGCAGTACTTC. This chain uses TRBV10-3 with TRBJ2-7; D unclear. Germline V CDR1 and CDR2: ENHRY, SYGVKD. Trimming stripped 8 bases from V and 4 bases from J, with 15 bases between. This CDR3 spans 13 amino acids.

The chain is built from TRBV6-1 and TRBJ1-2; the match to TRBD1 covers 7 bases. In germline, CDR1 is MNHNS, CDR2 SASEGT. The CDR3 sequence is 14 residues long. V dropped 6 bases and J dropped 8; count of bases not matched to a gene: 12. The CDR3 DNA follows: TGTGCCAGCAGCCACGAACCCACAGGGGACGGCTACACCTTC. Translated, it gives CASSHEPTGDGYTF.

This clonotype was seen just once. This may come from a read error, since a much larger clone is one base off. This sequence joins TRBV6-1 and TRBJ2-2, with 14 bases fitting TRBD2. The germline V gene has CDR1 MNHNS and CDR2 SASEGT. This CDR3 contains 17 residues. CDR3 in DNA: TGTGCCAGCAGTCCCCTGGGGACTAGCGGGAGTGGCCGGGAGCTGCTTTTT. It codes for CASSPLGTSGSGRELLF.

This clonotype was detected a few times. The chain is built from TRBV19 and TRBJ1-4; D might be TRBD1 (6 bases). Trimming took 9 bases from V and 8 from J, leaving 22 bases between them. Germline-derived CDR1 and CDR2 are LNHDA and SQIVND (reference sequence). The CDR3 sequence is 15 residues long. The CDR3 DNA sequence: TGTGCCAGCCGGGACATCCTGGGTGAGTACGAAAAACTGTTTTTT. Amino acid sequence: CASRDILGEYEKLFF.

In its sample, this clonotype was seen many times. The V gene is TRBV29-1, the J gene TRBJ2-5; D unclear. The CDR3 has 13 amino acids. CDR1 SQVTM and CDR2 ANQGSEA come from the germline V gene. V was pared by 6 bases and J by 5 bases, with 16 bases between. CDR3 in amino acids: CSVVDGLDETQYF. In DNA form, the CDR3 reads TGCAGCGTCGTGGACGGCCTAGATGAGACCCAGTACTTC. The full variable domain, with the rest looked up from reference TRBV29-1 and TRBJ2-5, is SAVISQKPSRDICQRGTSLTIQCQVDSQVTMMFWYRQQPGQSLTLIATANQGSEATYESGFVIDKFPISRPNLTFSTLTVSNMSPEDSSIYLCSVVDGLDETQYFGPGTRLLVL.

Many counts were recorded for this clonotype. The rearrangement joins TRBV6-4 to TRBJ1-1, with 8 bases fitting TRBD1. The V gene's germline CDR1 is MRHNA and CDR2 SNTAGT. V shed 6 bases, J shed 2 bases, and the junction held 8 bases outside the gene matches. This CDR3 is built from 15 residues. The CDR3 spells CASRGEPGGNTEAFF. CDR3 sequence (DNA): TGTGCCAGCAGAGGAGAACCAGGGGGCAACACTGAAGCTTTCTTT.

This clonotype was seen at least ten times. The DNA is omitted, as the CDR3 cannot be located on it reliably, and the CDR3 follows TCRdb's listing. V usage is TRBV19 and J usage is TRBJ2-2; the tabulated D call, TRBD1, remains unverified against the DNA. Germline V gene sequence: CDR1 LNHDA, CDR2 SQIVND (reference sequence). The CDR3 is 14 amino acids long, termini counted. The CDR3 is CASILAPNTGELFF.

V and J are TRBV19 and TRBJ2-7; 10 bases are a match to TRBD2. CDR3 length: 14 residues. V dropped 5 bases and J dropped 3; count of bases not matched to a gene: 4. The V gene's germline CDR1 is LNHDA and CDR2 SQIVND (reference sequence). This chain's CDR3 is CASSEIAGGYEQYF. In DNA form, the CDR3 reads TGTGCCAGTAGTGAAATAGCGGGAGGCTACGAGCAGTACTTC.

This clonotype was seen a few times. The gene calls are TRBV19 and TRBJ2-2; 9 bases match TRBD1. Germline V gives CDR1 LNHDA, CDR2 SQIVND (reference sequence). V lost 4 bases and J lost 5; bases outside the gene matches: 11. This CDR3 is built from 17 residues. The CDR3 DNA reads as TGTGCCAGTAGTAAACAACCGGGACAGGGTTCGACCGGGGAGCTGTTTTTT. Encoded protein: CASSKQPGQGSTGELFF.

The gene calls are TRBV2 and TRBJ2-3; D might be TRBD2 (5 bases). Per the germline V gene, CDR1 is SNHLY and CDR2 is FYNNEI. The CDR3 is 14 amino acids. Trimming took off 3 bases at V and 1 base at J, with 8 bases between the two ends. CDR3 sequence: CASSEEVGTDTQYF. The DNA for the CDR3 is TGTGCCAGCAGTGAGGAGGTCGGCACAGATACGCAGTATTTT.

The CDR3: CSATEGTTNEQFF. CDR3 nucleotide sequence: TGCAGTGCAACGGAGGGGACCACCAATGAGCAGTTCTTC. The V call is TRBV20-1, the J call TRBJ2-1, with a possible D match to TRBD2 (6 bases). Germline V gene data show CDR1 as DFQATT and CDR2 as SNEGSKA (reference sequence). There are 13 residues in the CDR3. V gave up 6 bases and J gave up 6 bases, with 15 bases separating them.

This clonotype was recorded at least ten times. The genes are TRBV6-2 or TRBV6-3 and TRBJ2-7; D gene unclear. Between the trimmed V and J ends, which lost 4 bases and 0 bases, there was a span of 10 bases. The CDR3 loop spans 14 amino acids. In germline, CDR1 is MNHEY, CDR2 SVGEGT. CDR3 residues: CASSSTFSSYEQYF. DNA for the CDR3: TGTGCCAGCAGTTCCACTTTCAGCTCCTACGAGCAGTACTTC.

This chain connects TRBV5-6 to TRBJ1-3, with a tentative D call TRBD1 (5 bases). Deletions cut 4 bases from V and 0 bases from J, with 17 bases between. The CDR3 is made up of 17 amino acids. The germline gives CDR1 SGHDT, CDR2 YYEEEE. The CDR3 DNA sequence: TGTGCCAGCAGCCGATTTGGGACCCTATCCTCTGGAAACACCATATATTTT. Protein product: CASSRFGTLSSGNTIYF. The full variable domain, its missing parts supplied by reference TRBV5-6 and TRBJ1-3, is DAGVTQSPTHLIKTRGQQVTLRCSPKSGHDTVSWYQQALGQGPQFIFQYYEEEERQRGNFPDRFSGHQFPNYSSELNVNALLLGDSALYLCASSRFGTLSSGNTIYFGEGSWLTVV.

This clonotype was seen ten or more times. The chain couples TRBV28 to TRBJ2-1; the D gene could be TRBD1 or TRBD2 (7 bases each). The V end lost 5 bases, the J end lost 5 bases, and 13 bases lay between the germline ends. Germline loops: CDR1 MDHEN, CDR2 SYDVKM. This CDR3 contains 14 residues. The CDR3 bases are TGTGCCAGCAGTCGACAGGGAGGGAACAATGAGCAGTTCTTC. Its translation: CASSRQGGNNEQFF.

This rearrangement joins TRBV2 to TRBJ2-1; 9 positions match TRBD1. The junction had 3 bases not matched to a gene; V was cut back by 11 bases and J by 7 bases. The CDR3 sequence is 11 residues long. In germline, CDR1 is SNHLY, CDR2 FYNNEI. The CDR3 DNA reads TGTGCCCGACAGGGGGGGAATGAGCAGTTCTTC. Residues: CARQGGNEQFF.

This clonotype was detected only a few times. J is TRBJ2-3 and V is TRBV5-6; D ambiguous. Germline lookup yields CDR1 SGHDT and CDR2 YYEEEE. The V end was cut by 2 bases, the J end by 5 bases, with 9 bases between. The CDR3 covers 13 residues. CDR3 loop: CASSFLVVDTQYF. CDR3 in DNA: TGTGCCAGCAGCTTTCTTGTGGTAGATACGCAGTATTTT.

This rearrangement joins TRBV5-4 to TRBJ1-5, with a weak D call TRBD1 (5 bases). The CDR3 consists of 13 residues. Germline-derived CDR1 and CDR2 are SGHNT and YYREEE (reference sequence). Trimming left V 4 bases short and J 5 bases short, with 10 bases between. The CDR3 DNA follows: TGTGCCAGCAGCAGTGAAGGGGATCAGCCCCAGCATTTT. Translated, it gives CASSSEGDQPQHF.

The CDR3 protein is CASRGTVLSYEQYF. CDR3 bases: TGTGCCAGCAGGGGGACAGTACTCTCCTACGAGCAGTACTTC. V usage is TRBV6-1 and J usage is TRBJ2-7, with TRBD1 identical over 7 bases. This CDR3 region has 14 residues. Germline trimming cut 6 bases from V and 0 bases from J; bases unmatched to any gene: 5. Germline-derived CDR1 and CDR2 are MNHNS and SASEGT.

This clonotype was found many times. This chain connects TRBV5-1 to TRBJ2-2; 7 bases are shared with TRBD2. Per germline, CDR1 SGHRS and CDR2 YFSETQ. The trim removed 3 bases at V and 4 bases at J, leaving 6 bases unmatched. This CDR3 has 15 amino acids. The CDR3 reads CASSYRDYLTGELFF. The CDR3 nucleotides are TGCGCCAGCAGCTACCGGGACTACCTCACCGGGGAGCTGTTTTTT.

This chain joins TRBV28 and TRBJ2-2; 9 bases line up with TRBD2. The CDR3 spans 16 residues. CDR1 and CDR2 from the germline V gene are MDHEN and SYDVKM. V was clipped by 4 bases and J by 0 bases; unmatched bases: 3. The CDR3 nucleotides read TGTGCCAGCAGTTCCGGACTAGCGACGAACACCGGGGAGCTGTTTTTT. Protein: CASSSGLATNTGELFF. The full variable domain, completed using reference TRBV28 and TRBJ2-2, is DVKVTQSSRYLVKRTGEKVFLECVQDMDHENMFWYRQDPGLGLRLIYFSYDVKMKEKGDIPEGYSVSREKKERFSLILESASTNQTSMYLCASSSGLATNTGELFFGEGSRLTVL.